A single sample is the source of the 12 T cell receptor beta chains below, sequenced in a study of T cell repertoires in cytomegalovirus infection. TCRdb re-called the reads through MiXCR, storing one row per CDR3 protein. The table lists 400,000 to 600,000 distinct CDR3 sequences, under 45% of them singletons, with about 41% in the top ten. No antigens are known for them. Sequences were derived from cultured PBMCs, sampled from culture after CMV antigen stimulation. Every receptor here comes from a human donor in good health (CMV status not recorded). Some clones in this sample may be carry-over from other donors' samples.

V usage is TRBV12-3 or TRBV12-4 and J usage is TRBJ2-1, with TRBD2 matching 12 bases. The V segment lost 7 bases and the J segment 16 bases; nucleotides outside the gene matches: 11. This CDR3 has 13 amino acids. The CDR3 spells CASTLTLAGGRFF. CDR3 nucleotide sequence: TGTGCCAGCACCCTAACCCTAGCGGGGGGGCGCTTCTTC.

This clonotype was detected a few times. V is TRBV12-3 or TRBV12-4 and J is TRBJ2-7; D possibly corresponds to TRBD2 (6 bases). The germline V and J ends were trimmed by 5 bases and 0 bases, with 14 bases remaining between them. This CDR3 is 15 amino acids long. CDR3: CASSHESGPSYEQYF. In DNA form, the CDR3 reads TGTGCCAGCAGTCATGAAAGCGGGCCCTCCTACGAGCAGTACTTC.

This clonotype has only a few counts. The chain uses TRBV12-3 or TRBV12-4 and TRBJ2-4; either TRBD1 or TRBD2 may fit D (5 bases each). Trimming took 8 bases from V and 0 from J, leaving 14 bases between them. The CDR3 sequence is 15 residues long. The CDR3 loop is CASRRRDLAKNIQYF. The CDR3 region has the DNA TGTGCCAGCCGTCGCCGGGACCTAGCCAAAAACATTCAGTACTTC.

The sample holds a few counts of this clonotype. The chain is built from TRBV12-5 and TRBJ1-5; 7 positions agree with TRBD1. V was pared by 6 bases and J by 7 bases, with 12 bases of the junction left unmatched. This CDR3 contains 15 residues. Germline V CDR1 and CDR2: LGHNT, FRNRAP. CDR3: CASGPGQVRNQPQHF. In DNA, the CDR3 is TGTGCTAGTGGACCCGGACAGGTTCGGAACCAGCCCCAGCATTTT.

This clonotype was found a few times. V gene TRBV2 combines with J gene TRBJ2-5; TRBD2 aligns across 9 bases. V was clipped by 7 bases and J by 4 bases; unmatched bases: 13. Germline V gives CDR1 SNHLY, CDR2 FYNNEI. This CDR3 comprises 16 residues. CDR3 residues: CASNPAGREGRETQYF. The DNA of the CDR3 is TGTGCCAGCAACCCCGCGGGGCGGGAGGGCCGAGAGACCCAGTACTTC.

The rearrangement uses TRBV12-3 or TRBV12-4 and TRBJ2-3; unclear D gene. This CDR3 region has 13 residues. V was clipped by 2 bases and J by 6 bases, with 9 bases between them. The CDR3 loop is CASSLSTPDTQYF. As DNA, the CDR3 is TGTGCCAGCAGTTTATCGACCCCCGATACGCAGTATTTT.

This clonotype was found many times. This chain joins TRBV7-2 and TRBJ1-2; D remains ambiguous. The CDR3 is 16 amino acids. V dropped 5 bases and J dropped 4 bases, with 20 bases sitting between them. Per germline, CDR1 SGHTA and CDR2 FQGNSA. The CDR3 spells CASSPRTPTGLYGYTF. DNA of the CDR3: TGTGCCAGCAGCCCACGAACACCGACCGGGCTCTATGGCTACACCTTC.

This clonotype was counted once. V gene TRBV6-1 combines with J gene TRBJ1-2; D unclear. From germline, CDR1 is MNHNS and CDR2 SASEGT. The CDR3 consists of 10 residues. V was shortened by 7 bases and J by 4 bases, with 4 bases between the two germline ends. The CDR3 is CASTLYGYTF. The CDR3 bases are TGTGCCAGCACCCTCTATGGCTACACCTTC.

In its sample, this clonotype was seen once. Here the CDR3 reads CASSFPLPATSFGNEQYF. The CDR3 bases are TGTGCCAGCAGCTTCCCCCTGCCCGCGACTAGCTTCGGGAACGAGCAGTACTTC. This rearrangement joins TRBV7-6 to TRBJ2-7; the match to TRBD2 covers 7 bases. Germline V lookup: CDR1 SGHVS, CDR2 FNYEAQ. V trimming: 3 bases; J trimming: 5 bases; junction bases outside the gene matches: 19. The CDR3 runs 18 residues. The full variable domain, with the rest looked up from reference TRBV7-6 and TRBJ2-7, is GAGVSQSPRYKVTKRGQDVALRCDPISGHVSLYWYRQALGQGPEFLTYFNYEAQQDKSGLPNDRFSAERPEGSISTLTIQRTEQRDSAMYRCASSFPLPATSFGNEQYFGPGTRLTVT.

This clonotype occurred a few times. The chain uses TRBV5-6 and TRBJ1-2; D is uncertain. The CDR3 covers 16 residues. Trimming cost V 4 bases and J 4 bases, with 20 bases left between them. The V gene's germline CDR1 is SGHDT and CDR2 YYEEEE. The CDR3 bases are TGTGCCAGCAGCAAAAAGGGAGGTATAGCGGCCTATGGCTACACCTTC. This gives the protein CASSKKGGIAAYGYTF.

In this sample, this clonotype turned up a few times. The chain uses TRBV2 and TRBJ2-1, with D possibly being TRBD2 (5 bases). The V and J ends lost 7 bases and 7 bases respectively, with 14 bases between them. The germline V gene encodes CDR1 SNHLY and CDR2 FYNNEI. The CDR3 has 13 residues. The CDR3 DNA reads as TGTGCCAGCAATCCGGGGTTACTTAATGAGCAGTTCTTC. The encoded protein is CASNPGLLNEQFF.

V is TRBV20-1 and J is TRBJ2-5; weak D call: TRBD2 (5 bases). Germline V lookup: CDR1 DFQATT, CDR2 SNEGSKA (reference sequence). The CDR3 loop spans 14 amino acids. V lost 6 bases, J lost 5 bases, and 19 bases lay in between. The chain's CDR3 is CSAALVSPRETQYF. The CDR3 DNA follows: TGCAGTGCCGCACTAGTTTCCCCTCGTGAGACCCAGTACTTC.